The rows below give T cell receptor beta chains drawn from one sample of a study of blood T cell repertoires in COVID-19. Profiled with immunoSEQ multiplex PCR; TCRdb holds only in-frame clones, not every one. The sample carries some 99,000 clones, around three quarters recorded once. The sample comprised peripheral blood. These receptors were obtained from a human donor in a cohort sampled during active or convalescent COVID-19. Both conserved end residues are part of each CDR3. The D gene is left open where the match is weak. Only some rows state a clone size, as once, few, many or a class for expanded clones.

V gene,D gene,J gene,clone size,CDR3 protein,CDR3 DNA
TRBV6-2/TRBV6-3,TRBD1,TRBJ1-5,-,CASSYSTGWGQPQHF,TGTGCCAGCAGTTACTCGACAGGGTGGGGTCAGCCCCAGCATTTT
TRBV5-4,-,TRBJ2-1,-,CASSLEEVAYNEQFF,TGTGCCAGCAGCTTGGAGGAGGTCGCCTACAATGAGCAGTTCTTC
TRBV27,TRBD2,TRBJ2-7,-,CASSFGLAETYEQYF,TGTGCCAGCAGTTTCGGACTAGCGGAAACCTACGAGCAGTACTTC
TRBV7-3,TRBD1,TRBJ1-1,-,CASSSGGNTEAFF,TGTGCCAGCAGCTCAGGGGGGAACACTGAAGCTTTCTTT
TRBV27,-,TRBJ2-7,-,CASSLQQGYEQYF,TGTGCCAGCTCTTTACAACAGGGTTACGAGCAGTACTTC
TRBV7-2,-,TRBJ2-1,-,CASSSGGSSYNEQFF,TGTGCCAGCAGCTCCGGTGGGAGCTCCTACAATGAGCAGTTCTTC
TRBV2,-,TRBJ2-1,-,CARSSLNMSSYNEQFF,TGTGCCCGGAGTAGCCTGAACATGAGCTCCTACAATGAGCAGTTCTTC
TRBV11-2,TRBD2,TRBJ2-3,-,CASSSRGLAGSTQYF,TGTGCCAGCAGCTCTCGGGGACTAGCGGGATCAACGCAGTATTTT
TRBV6-6,TRBD1,TRBJ1-5,-,CASSPRGTAYSNQPQHF,TGTGCCAGCAGTCCCCGGGGGACAGCTTATAGCAATCAGCCCCAGCATTTT
TRBV27,TRBD2,TRBJ2-1,-,CASSRGRAYNEQFF,TGTGCCAGCAGTCGCGGGAGGGCCTACAATGAGCAGTTCTTC
TRBV28,-,TRBJ1-6,-,CASGPSYNSPLHF,TGTGCCAGCGGGCCGAGCTACAATTCACCCCTCCACTTT
TRBV9,-,TRBJ1-1,-,CASRSLRDTRIEAFF,TGTGCCAGCAGAAGTCTCCGGGACACTCGAATTGAAGCTTTCTTT
TRBV3-1/TRBV3-2,-,TRBJ2-4,few,CASSPRVGKNIQYF,TGTGCCAGCAGCCCGAGGGTAGGCAAAAACATTCAGTACTTC
TRBV5-5,TRBD1,TRBJ2-3,-,CASSRDRHQSDTQYF,TGTGCCAGCAGCCGGGACAGACATCAGTCAGATACGCAGTATTTT
TRBV18,-,TRBJ2-2,-,CASSPPSRVSPSGELFF,TGTGCCAGCTCACCACCTAGCAGGGTTTCCCCCTCCGGGGAGCTGTTTTTT
TRBV15,TRBD1,TRBJ2-7,-,CATSNRDSRTLAYEQYF,TGTGCCACCAGCAACCGGGACAGCCGAACACTAGCCTACGAGCAGTACTTC
TRBV18,TRBD1,TRBJ2-3,-,CASSPPQWWTGEGADTQYF,TGTGCCAGCTCACCACCGCAATGGTGGACAGGGGAAGGCGCAGATACGCAGTATTTT
TRBV7-2,-,TRBJ1-5,-,CASSLKSTSTVSNQPQHF,TGTGCCAGCAGCCTCAAAAGTACCTCGACAGTAAGCAATCAGCCCCAGCATTTT
TRBV5-1,TRBD2,TRBJ2-1,-,CASSLVAGTTNNEQFF,TGCGCCAGCAGCTTGGTAGCAGGGACTACCAACAATGAGCAGTTCTTC
TRBV5-1,-,TRBJ1-1,-,CASSTGTSNTEAFF,TGCGCCAGCAGCACGGGTACCAGTAACACTGAAGCTTTCTTT
TRBV27,TRBD1,TRBJ1-2,-,CASSFRDRGGYGYTF,TGTGCCAGCAGTTTTCGGGACAGGGGAGGCTATGGCTACACCTTC
TRBV9,TRBD1,TRBJ1-3,-,CASSVGTGLNTIYF,TGTGCCAGCAGCGTAGGGACAGGGTTAAACACCATATATTTT
TRBV5-1,-,TRBJ1-5,-,CASSLGQSNQPQHF,TGCGCCAGCAGCTTGGGGCAAAGCAATCAGCCCCAGCATTTT
TRBV2,TRBD1,TRBJ1-5,-,CASRRDRGNQPQHF,TGTGCCAGCAGAAGGGACAGGGGCAATCAGCCCCAGCATTTT
TRBV28,-,TRBJ2-5,once,CASSLSTGLAQYF,TGTGCCAGCAGTTTATCAACAGGGTTGGCCCAGTACTTC
TRBV28,TRBD1,TRBJ1-2,-,CASTDRGGGYYGYTF,TGTGCCAGCACGGACAGGGGAGGGGGCTACTATGGCTACACCTTC
TRBV7-3,TRBD2,TRBJ2-1,few,CASSVSGTFGNEQFF,TGTGCCAGCAGCGTTAGCGGGACATTTGGGAATGAGCAGTTCTTC
TRBV7-2,-,TRBJ2-7,few,CASSLSGAGRYYEQYF,TGTGCCAGCAGTTTGTCCGGGGCGGGGAGATACTACGAGCAGTACTTC
TRBV5-6,TRBD1,TRBJ1-5,-,CASSLLRGQPQHF,TGTGCCAGCAGCTTGCTCAGGGGGCAGCCCCAGCATTTT
TRBV19,-,TRBJ1-2,-,CASSIAFQGYRGKDYGYTF,TGTGCCAGTAGTATAGCTTTTCAGGGTTACCGTGGTAAGGACTATGGCTACACCTTC
TRBV5-1,TRBD2,TRBJ2-5,-,CARRDGGSRSGTQYF,TGCGCCCGCCGCGACGGGGGGAGCCGGTCGGGGACCCAGTACTTC
TRBV2,TRBD1,TRBJ2-7,-,CASSGQGYEQYF,TGTGCCAGCAGTGGACAGGGGTACGAGCAGTACTTC
TRBV5-1,TRBD1,TRBJ1-4,-,CASSLGQGGEKLFF,TGCGCCAGCAGCCTGGGACAGGGGGGCGAAAAACTGTTTTTT
TRBV7-9,TRBD2,TRBJ2-7,few,CASTGGAYEQYF,TGTGCCAGCACCGGGGGGGCCTACGAGCAGTACTTC
TRBV7-2,-,TRBJ1-2,-,CASSPRGGSGGYTF,TGTGCCAGCAGCCCGAGGGGGGGTTCCGGTGGCTACACCTTC
TRBV28,TRBD1,TRBJ1-6,-,CASRRTGTYTWNSPLHF,TGTGCCAGCAGACGGACAGGAACCTATACGTGGAATTCACCCCTCCACTTT
TRBV5-8,TRBD2,TRBJ2-1,few,CASSWPGTSGPRDEQFF,TGTGCCAGCAGCTGGCCCGGGACTAGCGGACCCCGGGATGAGCAGTTCTTC
TRBV27,TRBD1,TRBJ1-5,-,CASSRTGLSQPQHF,TGTGCCAGCAGTCGGACAGGGCTATCTCAGCCCCAGCATTTT
TRBV5-4,-,TRBJ2-3,-,CASSLGTASDTQYF,TGTGCCAGCAGCTTGGGGACAGCTTCGGATACGCAGTATTTT
TRBV5-1,TRBD1,TRBJ2-6,-,CASSVTGSGANVLTF,TGCGCCAGCAGCGTGACAGGGTCTGGGGCCAACGTCCTGACTTTC